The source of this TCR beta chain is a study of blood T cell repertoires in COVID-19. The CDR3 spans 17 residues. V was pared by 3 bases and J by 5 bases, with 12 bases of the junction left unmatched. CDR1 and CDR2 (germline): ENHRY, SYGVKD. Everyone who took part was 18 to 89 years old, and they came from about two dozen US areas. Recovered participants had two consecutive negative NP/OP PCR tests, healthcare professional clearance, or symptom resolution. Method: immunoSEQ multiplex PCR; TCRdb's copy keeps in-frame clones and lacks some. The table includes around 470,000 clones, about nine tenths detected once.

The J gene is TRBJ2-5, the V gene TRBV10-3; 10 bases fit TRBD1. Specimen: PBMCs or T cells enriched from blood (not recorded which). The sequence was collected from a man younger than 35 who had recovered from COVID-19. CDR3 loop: CAISDYPGTGVSETQYF. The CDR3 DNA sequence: TGTGCCATCAGTGACTACCCCGGGACAGGGGTATCTGAGACCCAGTACTTC.